The clone carrying this T cell receptor (beta chain) appeared many times. These data belong to a study of early T cells in non-severe SARS-CoV-2 infection. About the research overall: Sequencing input comprised bulk RNA from unsorted whole blood; chain pairing was not available.

Germline V gene data show CDR1 as LGHDT and CDR2 as YNNKEL (reference sequence). The CDR3 extends over 12 amino acids. The V gene lost 4 bases and the J gene lost 3 bases, with 6 bases spanning the gap. From the 5' RACE reads, TCRdb called clonotypes with MiXCR, one entry per CDR3 protein. This table holds tens of thousands of distinct CDR3 sequences, around 4.6% found once. The source material was whole blood. This clonotype originated in an adult who was a healthcare worker with PCR-confirmed SARS-CoV-2 infection or an uninfected control (not recorded which). The chain carries TRBV3-1 and TRBJ1-2, with D uncertain. The CDR3 DNA follows: TGTGCCAGCAGCCTCGGCCACTATGGCTACACCTTC. Translated: CASSLGHYGYTF. Supplemented by reference TRBV3-1 and TRBJ1-2, the full variable domain reads DTAVSQTPKYLVTQMGNDKSIKCEQNLGHDTMYWYKQDSKKFLKIMFSYNNKELIINETVPNRFSPKSPDKAHLNLHINSLELGDSAVYFCASSLGHYGYTFGSGTRLTVV.